The rows below give T cell receptor beta chains drawn from one sample of a study of blood T cell repertoires in COVID-19. The assay was immunoSEQ multiplex PCR, and TCRdb's table has in-frame clones only and misses some. The table lists over 200,000 clones, 80% to 90% of them singletons. Sample: peripheral blood. The receptors were gathered from a man older than 75 with acute or convalescent COVID-19. The CDR3 runs from the conserved cysteine through the conserved F or W. The D gene is left open where the match is weak. The size entry is marked missing in some rows and otherwise reads once, few, many or a size class.

size,length,V,J,D,DNA,CDR3
few,13,TRBV3-1/TRBV3-2,TRBJ2-1,-,TGTGCCAGCAGCCAATCACGGGGGGCAGACCAGTTCTTC,CASSQSRGADQFF
-,15,TRBV2,TRBJ2-3,-,TGTGCCAGCAGTGAGAGACTTATTGACACAGATACGCAGTATTTT,CASSERLIDTDTQYF
once,15,TRBV7-2,TRBJ2-3,-,TGTGCCAGCAGCTTAGCGCCAGTTCAGGGGGATACGCAGTATTTT,CASSLAPVQGDTQYF
-,13,TRBV6-5,TRBJ1-2,-,TGTGCCAGCAGTACAGACAGTAGCTATGGCTACACCTTC,CASSTDSSYGYTF
-,14,TRBV6-6,TRBJ1-3,-,TGTGCCAGCGGTCCTGGGAGAAGTGCGGACACCATATATTTT,CASGPGRSADTIYF
few,13,TRBV2,TRBJ1-6,-,TGTGCCAGCAGTGGACAGCCGAATTCACCCCTCCACTTT,CASSGQPNSPLHF
-,17,TRBV7-3,TRBJ2-1,TRBD2,TGTGCCAGCAGTCCTCCGGGACTAGCGGGAGGTCGCAATGAGCAGTTCTTC,CASSPPGLAGGRNEQFF
-,14,TRBV3-1/TRBV3-2,TRBJ1-2,-,TGTGCCAGCAGCCAAGCCTCGGGGGTTGGCGGCTACACCTTC,CASSQASGVGGYTF
-,15,TRBV7-2,TRBJ2-7,TRBD1,TGTGCCAGCGCGTTTGTCGGGACAGGGGGGTACGAGCAGTACTTC,CASAFVGTGGYEQYF
-,13,TRBV5-1,TRBJ1-2,-,TGCGCCAGCAGCTTGGAGCCCGAGTATGGCTACACCTTC,CASSLEPEYGYTF
-,17,TRBV3-1/TRBV3-2,TRBJ2-2,TRBD1,TGTGCCAGCAGCCCCTTAACAGGGGGCGCGAACACCGGGGAGCTGTTTTTT,CASSPLTGGANTGELFF
once,14,TRBV28,TRBJ1-6,-,TGTGCCAGCAACCTGTCCCAGGTCCCAGAACTCCTCCACTTT,CASNLSQVPELLHF
-,15,TRBV2,TRBJ2-3,TRBD2,TGTGCCAGCAGAAACCTAGCGGGGGACACAGATACGCAGTATTTT,CASRNLAGDTDTQYF
once,13,TRBV12-3/TRBV12-4,TRBJ1-5,-,TGTGCCAGCAGTATTGGGCAGAATCAGCCCCAGCATTTT,CASSIGQNQPQHF
-,15,TRBV2,TRBJ2-3,-,TGTGCCAGCAGTGCGGAAGGGGGTAGCACAGATACGCAGTATTTT,CASSAEGGSTDTQYF
-,14,TRBV30,TRBJ1-2,-,TGTGCCTGGAGTCCCGTCCAGGGAAATTATGGCTACACCTTC,CAWSPVQGNYGYTF
-,15,TRBV11-2,TRBJ1-5,-,TGTGCCAGCAGCTTAGGGACTGGCGGTGCTCAGCCCCAGCATTTT,CASSLGTGGAQPQHF
-,19,TRBV14,TRBJ2-4,TRBD2,TGTGCCAGCAGCCAAAGCGGGGGCCTGAGCTTACTAGCCAAAAACATTCAGTACTTC,CASSQSGGLSLLAKNIQYF
-,13,TRBV28,TRBJ1-1,-,TGTGCCAGCAGTTTACCAGGGAACACTGAAGCTTTCTTT,CASSLPGNTEAFF
-,17,TRBV4-1,TRBJ2-7,-,TGCGCCAGCAGCCCCGGGGTCCGGCGGGGGCCCCCCTACGAGCAGTACTTC,CASSPGVRRGPPYEQYF
few,12,TRBV5-5,TRBJ2-7,-,TGTGCCAGCAGCTTGGCGACAGTCGAGCAGTACTTC,CASSLATVEQYF
-,12,TRBV19,TRBJ1-1,-,TGTGCCAGTAGCCCACCGGCGGGTAAAGCTTTCTTT,CASSPPAGKAFF
-,15,TRBV5-1,TRBJ1-4,TRBD1,TGCGCCAGCAGCTTGTCGACAGGGGCCTTAGAAAAACTGTTTTTT,CASSLSTGALEKLFF
-,16,TRBV5-1,TRBJ1-5,-,TGCGCCAGCAGCTTGGGGTTAGGGGAAGGGGCTCAGCCCCAGCATTTT,CASSLGLGEGAQPQHF
once,12,TRBV6-6,TRBJ2-6,-,TGTGCCACCTCAGCTGGGGCCAACGTCCTGACTTTC,CATSAGANVLTF
-,16,TRBV7-2,TRBJ2-1,-,TGTGCCAGCAGCTCCCGTCGAGGACTGATTAACAATGAGCAGTTCTTC,CASSSRRGLINNEQFF
-,13,TRBV5-1,TRBJ1-1,-,TGCGCCAGCAGCTCACAGCTAAACTCTGAAGCTTTCTTT,CASSSQLNSEAFF
once,13,TRBV4-1,TRBJ2-5,-,TGCGCCAGCAGCCGCTTAGGAGCAGAGACCCAGTACTTC,CASSRLGAETQYF
-,17,TRBV9,TRBJ2-1,-,TGTGCCAGCAGCTCCGGGGGAGGTCGTGGCACCTACAATGAGCAGTTCTTC,CASSSGGGRGTYNEQFF
once,13,TRBV19,TRBJ2-7,-,TGTGCCAGTAGTATAGGACAGTTCTACGAGCAGTACTTC,CASSIGQFYEQYF
-,13,TRBV5-4,TRBJ1-5,-,TGTGCCAGCAGCTTATGGGGGGGCGAGTCCCAGCATTTT,CASSLWGGESQHF
-,14,TRBV11-2,TRBJ1-2,TRBD1,TGTGCCAGCAGCTTAAACAGGGGGCGAGGTGGCTACACCTTC,CASSLNRGRGGYTF
-,15,TRBV6-5,TRBJ1-6,-,TGTGCCAGCAGTCGTGCCAGGCATGAAGGTTCACCCCTCCACTTT,CASSRARHEGSPLHF
-,14,TRBV6-1,TRBJ2-3,-,TGTGCCAGCAGTGAAGGTTCAGGGAGGAATACGCAGTATTTT,CASSEGSGRNTQYF
-,14,TRBV19,TRBJ2-7,-,TGTGCCAGTAGTCCGGCGGGACTCATCTACGAGCAGTACTTC,CASSPAGLIYEQYF
-,14,TRBV5-6,TRBJ2-7,TRBD1,TGTGCCAGCAGCTACCCAGGGGGTTTGTACGAGCAGTACTTC,CASSYPGGLYEQYF
-,14,TRBV5-6,TRBJ2-7,-,TGTGCCAGCAGCTCTGACAGAACGGCGGGGGAGCAGTACTTC,CASSSDRTAGEQYF
-,14,TRBV28,TRBJ2-7,-,TGTGCCAGTACGATCGGGGTTGCGACCTACGAGCAGTACTTC,CASTIGVATYEQYF
-,14,TRBV28,TRBJ2-5,TRBD1,TGTGCCAGCACGGACAGGGGAGGGCAGGAGACCCAGTACTTC,CASTDRGGQETQYF
-,17,TRBV10-3,TRBJ1-1,TRBD1,TGTGCCATCAGTAGCCTAGGGACAGGGTCAGTAGGCACTGAAGCTTTCTTT,CAISSLGTGSVGTEAFF
-,13,TRBV28,TRBJ1-2,TRBD1,TGTGCCAGCATATCCGACAGGGCAAGTGGCTACACCTTC,CASISDRASGYTF
-,15,TRBV4-1,TRBJ2-1,TRBD2,TGCGCCAGCAGCCGTAGCGGGGGGTACTACAATGAGCAGTTCTTC,CASSRSGGYYNEQFF
-,17,TRBV3-1/TRBV3-2,TRBJ2-7,-,TGTGCCAGCAGCCAAGATTCGGGGGGCAGGAGATCCTACGAGCAGTACTTC,CASSQDSGGRRSYEQYF
once,14,TRBV9,TRBJ2-7,TRBD2,TGTGCCAGCAGCAGAAGCGGGACCTCCTACGAGCAGTACTTC,CASSRSGTSYEQYF
-,16,TRBV5-1,TRBJ2-7,TRBD2,TGCGCCAGCAGCTCAATGCGAGCGGGGGACCCCTACGAGCAGTACTTC,CASSSMRAGDPYEQYF
-,16,TRBV7-3,TRBJ1-2,-,TGTGCCAGCAGCGAGACACCGGGACTGACTAACTATGGCTACACCTTC,CASSETPGLTNYGYTF
-,16,TRBV28,TRBJ2-3,TRBD1,TGTGCCAGCAGCCAAGGGACAGGGCTAGGCACAGATACGCAGTATTTT,CASSQGTGLGTDTQYF
once,14,TRBV5-4,TRBJ1-2,-,TGTGCCAGCAGCTCCGAGACAGGAAACTATGGCTACACCTTC,CASSSETGNYGYTF
-,16,TRBV11-2,TRBJ2-2,TRBD1,TGTGCCAGCAGCCTCGGGACAGGAAAGGGGGCCGGGGAGCTGTTTTTT,CASSLGTGKGAGELFF
-,14,TRBV6-6,TRBJ1-2,TRBD1,TGTGCCAGCAGCGCGCAGGGGGAGGACTATGGCTACACCTTC,CASSAQGEDYGYTF
-,15,TRBV28,TRBJ2-2,TRBD2,TGTGCCAGCACCACGAGCGGGGGTAACACCGGGGAGCTGTTTTTT,CASTTSGGNTGELFF
-,17,TRBV28,TRBJ1-1,-,TGTGCCAGCAGTTTAGAACAGGGATCCTCCTTCGGGACTGAAGCTTTCTTT,CASSLEQGSSFGTEAFF
-,15,TRBV9,TRBJ2-5,TRBD1,TGTGCCAGCAGCGTCCTGGGGGGACAGGGAGAGACCCAGTACTTC,CASSVLGGQGETQYF